This is a list of T cell receptor beta chains from one sample in a study of blood T cells in healthy people across ages. MiXCR, run by TCRdb on the 5' RACE reads, gives a single entry per CDR3 protein. This sample yields about 1.6 million distinct CDR3 sequences, of which around 36% are seen a single time; 11% belongs to the top ten. The sequenced material came from blood. The origin of the receptors is a woman under 40 in good health. The CDR3 runs from the conserved cysteine through the conserved F or W. The order of the fields is clone size, V gene, J gene, D gene, CDR3 DNA, CDR3 protein. A D gene is named only where the DNA matches it firmly. Clone size is stated in some rows and not others, as once, few, many or a class when expanded.

clone size: -; V gene: TRBV6-6; J gene: TRBJ2-7; D gene: -; CDR3 DNA: TGTGCCTGCAAGGCCCTTTCCGGGACTTCTCCCTACGAGCAGTACTTC; CDR3 protein: CACKALSGTSPYEQYF
clone size: few; V gene: TRBV6-6; J gene: TRBJ2-5; D gene: -; CDR3 DNA: TGTGCCAGCAGTTACTCGGGGTCCTACCCAGAGACCCAGTACTTC; CDR3 protein: CASSYSGSYPETQYF
clone size: few; V gene: TRBV18; J gene: TRBJ2-3; D gene: TRBD2; CDR3 DNA: TGTGCCAGCTCACCAGTGCGGGGGGGCACAGATACGCAGTATTTT; CDR3 protein: CASSPVRGGTDTQYF
clone size: many; V gene: TRBV10-3; J gene: TRBJ2-5; D gene: TRBD1; CDR3 DNA: TGTGCCGCCTGGACAGGGGGCTCGGAGACCCAGTACTTC; CDR3 protein: CAAWTGGSETQYF
clone size: few; V gene: TRBV7-3; J gene: TRBJ2-6; D gene: TRBD2; CDR3 DNA: TGTGCCAGCAGCTTAACAGGGTCTAGCGGGAGCTCTGGGGCCAACGTCCTGACTTTC; CDR3 protein: CASSLTGSSGSSGANVLTF
clone size: -; V gene: TRBV2; J gene: TRBJ2-5; D gene: -; CDR3 DNA: TGTGCCAGCAGTGAAGCGCTTACTCCGGAGACCCAGTACTTC; CDR3 protein: CASSEALTPETQYF
clone size: -; V gene: TRBV7-3; J gene: TRBJ2-3; D gene: -; CDR3 DNA: TGTGTCAGCAGCTTAAGAGGGGCAGATACGCAGTATTTT; CDR3 protein: CVSSLRGADTQYF
clone size: -; V gene: TRBV7-9; J gene: TRBJ1-2; D gene: -; CDR3 DNA: TGTGCCACCGGGCTAAGGACCTATGGCTACACCTTC; CDR3 protein: CATGLRTYGYTF
clone size: -; V gene: TRBV6-5; J gene: TRBJ1-2; D gene: TRBD1; CDR3 DNA: TGTGCCAGCAGTCAATCAGGGGGACGTGGAGGCTACACCTTC; CDR3 protein: CASSQSGGRGGYTF
clone size: -; V gene: TRBV2; J gene: TRBJ2-7; D gene: -; CDR3 DNA: TGTGCCAGCAGTGACGACAGAAGCTCCTACGAGCAGTACTTC; CDR3 protein: CASSDDRSSYEQYF
clone size: few; V gene: TRBV7-2; J gene: TRBJ2-7; D gene: -; CDR3 DNA: TGTGCCAGCAGCAAGGACAGCTACTACGAGCAGTACTTC; CDR3 protein: CASSKDSYYEQYF
clone size: -; V gene: TRBV9; J gene: TRBJ1-2; D gene: -; CDR3 DNA: TGTGCCAGCAGCATTTCGGACAGCGCCTATGGCTACACCTTC; CDR3 protein: CASSISDSAYGYTF
clone size: many; V gene: TRBV11-2; J gene: TRBJ2-2; D gene: -; CDR3 DNA: TGTGCCAGCAGCTTAAGACAAGCGAACACCGGGGAGCTGTTTTTT; CDR3 protein: CASSLRQANTGELFF
clone size: -; V gene: TRBV6-1; J gene: TRBJ2-1; D gene: -; CDR3 DNA: TGTGCCAGCGGGGGGGCCCAGGACTACAATGAGCAGTTCTTC; CDR3 protein: CASGGAQDYNEQFF
clone size: -; V gene: TRBV7-9; J gene: TRBJ2-3; D gene: -; CDR3 DNA: TGTGCCAGCAGCCGAGCGGTCGGCGGAAGCACAGATACGCAGTATTTT; CDR3 protein: CASSRAVGGSTDTQYF
clone size: -; V gene: TRBV6-1; J gene: TRBJ2-1; D gene: TRBD1; CDR3 DNA: TGTGCCAGCAGGCCCCCGGGACAGTACTACAATGAGCAGTTCTTC; CDR3 protein: CASRPPGQYYNEQFF
clone size: many; V gene: TRBV7-9; J gene: TRBJ1-2; D gene: TRBD1; CDR3 DNA: TGTGCCAGCAGTCCGGACAGGGCTGGGGGCTACACCTTC; CDR3 protein: CASSPDRAGGYTF
clone size: -; V gene: TRBV7-9; J gene: TRBJ2-2; D gene: TRBD1; CDR3 DNA: TGTGCCAGCAGCCCGGACAGGGAGTTAACGAACACCGGGGAGCTGTTTTTT; CDR3 protein: CASSPDRELTNTGELFF
clone size: -; V gene: TRBV29-1; J gene: TRBJ2-5; D gene: -; CDR3 DNA: TGCAGCGTTGAGTCGCAGTTCCAAGAGACCCAGTACTTC; CDR3 protein: CSVESQFQETQYF
clone size: few; V gene: TRBV28; J gene: TRBJ2-7; D gene: TRBD2; CDR3 DNA: TGTGCCAGCAGTAGATACACTAGCGGACTAAACCCCTACGAGCAGTACTTC; CDR3 protein: CASSRYTSGLNPYEQYF